The 9 T cell receptor beta chains below were found in one sample sequenced in a study of cytomegalovirus exposure and HLA in healthy donors. TCRdb's copy holds only in-frame clones and misses some; the assay was immunoSEQ multiplex PCR. The table lists around 250,000 clones, roughly 90% of them singletons. Specimen: PBMCs. The receptors stem from a woman aged 18-35 years in good health and CMV-seronegative.

This clone has a handful of counts. This chain uses TRBV28 with TRBJ1-1, with no clear D. The germline V gene encodes CDR1 MDHEN and CDR2 SYDVKM. The CDR3 has 14 amino acids. Trimming left V 5 bases short and J 0 bases short, with 10 bases between. In DNA form, the CDR3 reads TGTGCCAGCAGTGCCGGACTCCTGAACACTGAAGCTTTCTTT. This translates into CASSAGLLNTEAFF.

Concerning this clone itself: Other DNA sequences of this sample code for an identical CDR3. The chain joins TRBV4-3 to TRBJ2-7; 15 nucleotides match TRBD2. The CDR3 is 17 residues long. In germline, CDR1 is LGHNA, CDR2 YSLEER. Unmatched junction bases numbered 4, after V lost 0 bases and J lost 4 bases. For the CDR3, the DNA is TGCGCCAGCAGCCAAGAAGCCGGGACTAGCGGGGGGTACGAGCAGTACTTC. It encodes CASSQEAGTSGGYEQYF.

The CDR3 protein is CASSQEGTGGNQETQYF. The CDR3 DNA sequence: TGCGCCAGCAGCCAAGAGGGTACAGGGGGCAATCAAGAGACCCAGTACTTC. V and J are TRBV4-1 and TRBJ2-5, with 9 bases lining up with TRBD1. CDR3 size: 17 residues. The V gene end was trimmed by 0 bases and the J gene end by 2 bases; junction bases not matched to a gene: 7. Germline CDR1 MGHRA, CDR2 YSYEKL.

V usage is TRBV7-6 and J usage is TRBJ1-5, with TRBD1 as a possible D gene (6 bases). V was cut by 5 bases and J by 3 bases, with 8 bases left in between. Germline assignment: CDR1 SGHVS and CDR2 FNYEAQ. This CDR3 comprises 13 residues. The CDR3, as DNA: TGTGCCAGCAGCAGACAGGTCAATCAGCCCCAGCATTTT. This sequence encodes CASSRQVNQPQHF.

The rearrangement links TRBV7-9 to TRBJ1-2; weak D call: TRBD1 (5 bases). CDR1 is SEHNR, CDR2 FQNEAQ, per germline (reference sequence). V was clipped by 6 bases and J by 0 bases, with 17 bases between them. The CDR3 totals 16 residues. In nucleotides, the CDR3 is TGTGCCAGCAGTCTTGCGGGGGGTCCAGCTAACTATGGCTACACCTTC. It codes for CASSLAGGPANYGYTF.

The chain recombines TRBV11-2 with TRBJ1-2; 8 positions agree with TRBD1. V trimming: 1 base; J trimming: 0 bases; junction bases outside the gene matches: 4. The CDR3 length is 16 residues. The germline gives CDR1 SGHAT, CDR2 FQNNGV. The CDR3 sequence: CASSLGGTGPNYGYTF. The CDR3 coding sequence is TGTGCCAGCAGCTTAGGGGGGACAGGACCTAACTATGGCTACACCTTC.

This clone appeared once. The chain links TRBV7-2 to TRBJ2-3; 11 nucleotides agree with TRBD2. The V and J ends lost 3 bases and 0 bases, in that order; junction bases with no gene match: 2. Germline V gives CDR1 SGHTA, CDR2 FQGNSA. The CDR3 sequence is 16 residues long. Here the CDR3 DNA reads TGTGCCAGCAGCTTCAGACTAGCGGGGAGCACAGATACGCAGTATTTT. Amino acid sequence: CASSFRLAGSTDTQYF.

This sequence joins TRBV11-1 and TRBJ2-1; D may be TRBD1 (6 bases). The CDR3 consists of 15 residues. V was cut by 7 bases and J by 4 bases, with 17 bases left in between. CDR1 and CDR2 from the germline V gene are SGHAT and FQDESV (reference sequence). CDR3 sequence reads: CASTPGGLGYNEQFF. The CDR3 bases are TGTGCCAGCACCCCTGGGGGCTTGGGTTACAATGAGCAGTTCTTC.

V and J are TRBV2 and TRBJ2-1; D is possibly TRBD2 (7 bases). The CDR3 runs 17 residues. Per germline, CDR1 SNHLY and CDR2 FYNNEI. Trimming took off 5 bases at V and 3 bases at J, with 20 bases between the two ends. The CDR3 here is CASSLTKGGEDYNEQFF. In DNA, the CDR3 is TGTGCCAGCAGTCTCACCAAGGGGGGGGAGGACTACAATGAGCAGTTCTTC.